The 17 T cell receptor beta chains reported below all come from one sample, sequenced in a study of T cell clones after liver transplantation. Clones were sequenced by immunoSEQ multiplex PCR, and TCRdb holds only the in-frame ones, with some missing. The data show approximately 100,000 clones, around four fifths seen once. Here the sequenced sample was CD4+ T cells from blood, taken before liver transplant. The receptor set was obtained from a human donor who received a liver transplant.

V and J are TRBV5-8 and TRBJ2-3, with D unresolved. The CDR3 contains 14 residues. The germline V gene has CDR1 SGHTS and CDR2 YDEGEE. Trimming shortened V by 0 bases and J by 1 base, and 6 bases separated the two germline ends. For the CDR3, the DNA is TGTGCCAGCAGCTTGGGCACCCGCACAGATACGCAGTATTTT. This encodes CASSLGTRTDTQYF.

This chain uses TRBV14 with TRBJ2-7, with 8 bases that match TRBD1. Germline CDR1 is SGHDN and CDR2 is FVKESK. V shed 4 bases and J 0 bases; nucleotides not matched to a gene: 5. The CDR3 contains 15 residues. CDR3 coding DNA: TGTGCCAGCAGCCCCCGACAGGGGTACTCCTACGAGCAGTACTTC. It yields the protein CASSPRQGYSYEQYF. Supplemented by reference TRBV14 and TRBJ2-7, the full variable domain reads EAGVTQFPSHSVIEKGQTVTLRCDPISGHDNLYWYRRVMGKEIKFLLHFVKESKQDESGMPNNRFLAERTGGTYSTLKVQPAELEDSGVYFCASSPRQGYSYEQYFGPGTRLTVT.

The chain links TRBV6-5 to TRBJ1-2; a possible D gene is TRBD1 (5 bases). The CDR3 is 12 residues long. Germline lookup yields CDR1 MNHEY and CDR2 SVGAGI. V was pared by 6 bases and J by 8 bases, with 13 bases between. This chain's CDR3 is CASRTLGGGYTF. The CDR3 DNA sequence: TGTGCCAGCAGGACCCTTGGGGGAGGCTACACCTTC.

The rearrangement joins TRBV19 to TRBJ1-2; D not certain. CDR3 length: 14 residues. Germline V gives CDR1 LNHDA, CDR2 SQIVND (reference sequence). The V and J ends lost 5 bases and 10 bases respectively, with 20 bases between them. The DNA for the CDR3 is TGTGCCAGTAGTCCCTCCCCCGCCGGTGACCTCTACACCTTC. This gives the protein CASSPSPAGDLYTF.

The chain is built from TRBV14 and TRBJ1-1; no definite D call. V dropped 5 bases and J dropped 5 bases, with 12 bases sitting between them. CDR1 is SGHDN and CDR2 is FVKESK in the germline V gene. The CDR3 runs to 13 residues. The CDR3 DNA follows: TGTGCCAGCAGCTCCCTCCCGGGGACTGAAGCTTTCTTT. Residues: CASSSLPGTEAFF.

This clone has a handful of counts. The J gene is TRBJ2-5, the V gene TRBV5-1; D call uncertain. CDR1 is SGHRS and CDR2 is YFSETQ in the germline V gene. The CDR3 runs 13 residues. V gave up 1 base and J gave up 5 bases, with 9 bases separating them. The CDR3 loop reads CASSLSNRETQYF. CDR3 sequence (DNA): TGCGCCAGCAGCTTGAGTAATCGGGAGACCCAGTACTTC.

V usage is TRBV5-6 and J usage is TRBJ2-7; no firm D call. The V and J ends lost 4 bases and 3 bases respectively, with 11 bases between them. CDR3 length: 13 amino acids. Germline-derived CDR1 and CDR2 are SGHDT and YYEEEE. The CDR3 coding sequence is TGTGCCAGCAGCCGACGAGGTTTCTACGAGCAGTACTTC. It is translated as CASSRRGFYEQYF.

CDR3 in DNA: TGTGCCAGCAGCTTACGTTCGGGGGCCAACGTCCTGACTTTC. It yields the protein CASSLRSGANVLTF. The chain has TRBV7-3 and TRBJ2-6; D is unclear. Deletions cut 2 bases from V and 4 bases from J, with 6 bases between. This CDR3 is 14 amino acids long. CDR1 SGHTA and CDR2 FQGTGA come from the germline V gene.

This clone was found a few times. V usage is TRBV4-2 and J usage is TRBJ2-1; possibly TRBD2 for D (7 bases). The CDR3 is 18 amino acids. Trimming cost V 3 bases and J 1 base, with 19 bases left between them. Germline V gene sequence: CDR1 LGHNA, CDR2 YNFKEQ. The CDR3 nucleotides read TGTGCCAGCAGCCATGGACGGGGAGCGGGACAATCCTACAATGAGCAGTTCTTC. This codes for CASSHGRGAGQSYNEQFF.

The chain has TRBV2 and TRBJ1-5; D is undetermined. The V end was cut by 8 bases, the J end by 7 bases, with 21 bases between. This CDR3 comprises 15 residues. Germline V lookup: CDR1 SNHLY, CDR2 FYNNEI. The CDR3 coding sequence is TGTGCCAGCCGTCTGTACACAGACTTGGGGCAGCCCCAGCATTTT. Amino acid sequence: CASRLYTDLGQPQHF.

J is TRBJ2-3 and V is TRBV7-2, with TRBD1 matching 12 bases. CDR1 and CDR2 from the germline V gene are SGHTA and FQGNSA. The CDR3 has 17 amino acids. With 3 bases clipped from V and 1 base from J, the junction kept 5 bases outside the gene matches. The CDR3 here is CASSLRDRGLGTDTQYF. CDR3 nucleotide sequence: TGTGCCAGCAGCTTGCGGGACAGGGGGCTAGGCACAGATACGCAGTATTTT.

This clone is a singleton in its sample. V and J are TRBV30 and TRBJ1-6; possible D gene TRBD1, 5 bases. Trimming took 1 base from V and 6 from J, leaving 10 bases between them. The CDR3 has 14 amino acids. Looked up from germline, CDR1 is GTSNPN and CDR2 is SVGIG (reference sequence). The CDR3 region is CAWSGGTGNSPLHF. DNA of the CDR3: TGTGCCTGGAGTGGTGGGACGGGTAATTCACCCCTCCACTTT.

In this sample, this clone turned up once. J is TRBJ2-7 and V is TRBV6-5; D is perhaps TRBD1 (5 bases). The CDR3 length is 13 residues. Between the trimmed V and J ends, which lost 2 bases and 2 bases, there was a span of 7 bases. Germline values: CDR1 MNHEY, CDR2 SVGAGI. The CDR3 sequence: CASSYTRAYEQYF. The CDR3 DNA follows: TGTGCCAGCAGTTACACCAGGGCCTACGAGCAGTACTTC.

The chain recombines TRBV7-2 with TRBJ1-2, with 8 bases that match TRBD1. Germline V gives CDR1 SGHTA, CDR2 FQGNSA. The CDR3 has 14 residues. J was trimmed by 3 bases and V by 5 bases; bases with no gene match: 5. This CDR3 is CASSGQGADYGYTF. In DNA form, the CDR3 reads TGTGCCAGCAGCGGGCAGGGGGCGGACTATGGCTACACCTTC.

V is TRBV6-4 and J is TRBJ1-1; D perhaps matches TRBD1 (6 bases). Germline CDR1 and CDR2: MRHNA and SNTAGT. The germline V and J ends were trimmed by 5 bases and 0 bases, with 16 bases remaining between them. CDR3 length equals 16 residues. The CDR3 nucleotides read TGTGCCAGCAGTCCAGACAGGTTCAATATGAACACTGAAGCTTTCTTT. It encodes CASSPDRFNMNTEAFF.

This clone was recorded once. The chain links TRBV7-9 to TRBJ1-1; D not resolved. Germline V gene lookup returns CDR1 SEHNR and CDR2 FQNEAQ (reference sequence). The CDR3 is 12 residues long. Between the trimmed V and J ends, which lost 5 bases and 0 bases, there was a span of 4 bases. The CDR3 spells CASSAVNTEAFF. The CDR3 DNA reads TGTGCCAGCAGCGCAGTGAACACTGAAGCTTTCTTT.

This chain connects TRBV7-2 to TRBJ2-2; D may be TRBD2 (6 bases). The germline V gene encodes CDR1 SGHTA and CDR2 FQGNSA. CDR3 length: 14 amino acids. Trimming cost V 4 bases and J 5 bases, with 11 bases left between them. The CDR3 coding sequence is TGTGCCAGCAGCTCTATCCTAGCGACCGGGGAGCTGTTTTTT. It codes for CASSSILATGELFF. Together with reference TRBV7-2 and TRBJ2-2, the CDR3 gives the full variable domain: GAGVSQSPSNKVTEKGKDVELRCDPISGHTALYWYRQSLGQGLEFLIYFQGNSAPDKSGLPSDRFSAERTGGSVSTLTIQRTQQEDSAVYLCASSSILATGELFFGEGSRLTVL.